The clone carrying this TCR beta chain was detected many times. The data derive from a study of T-cell memory formation after mild COVID-19. Germline V gene lookup returns CDR1 SGHRS and CDR2 YFSETQ. This CDR3 comprises 14 residues. The V gene end was trimmed by 7 bases and the J gene end by 5 bases; junction bases not matched to a gene: 11. TCRdb re-analysed the 5' RACE reads in MiXCR, keeping a single row per CDR3 protein. The sample has about 140,000 distinct CDR3 sequences, 11% to 15% seen once. The TCR was taken from an adult woman who had mild COVID-19 (a few samples of this study predate the infection). Cell type and time point are not known. The sequenced sample consisted of PBMCs or a T cell subset sorted from them (not recorded which). The chain couples TRBV5-1 to TRBJ2-5; 7 bases are shared with TRBD2. In nucleotides, the CDR3 is TGCGCCAGCGAGGAGGGCCAACTAGCGGAGACCCAGTACTTC. Its protein product is CASEEGQLAETQYF. The full variable domain, in which reference TRBV5-1 and TRBJ2-5 provide the parts outside the CDR3, is KAGVTQTPRYLIKTRGQQVTLSCSPISGHRSVSWYQQTPGQGLQFLFEYFSETQRNKGNFPGRFSGRQFSNSRSEMNVSTLELGDSALYLCASEEGQLAETQYFGPGTRLLVL.